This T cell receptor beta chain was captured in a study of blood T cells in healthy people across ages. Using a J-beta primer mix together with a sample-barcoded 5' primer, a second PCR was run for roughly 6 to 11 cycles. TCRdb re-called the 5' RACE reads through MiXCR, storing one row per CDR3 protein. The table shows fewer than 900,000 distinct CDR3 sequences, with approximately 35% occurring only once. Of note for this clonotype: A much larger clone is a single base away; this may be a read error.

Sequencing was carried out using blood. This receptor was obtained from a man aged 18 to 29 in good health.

CDR3 amino acids: CGVEKGMSEAYNEQFF. The CDR3, as DNA: TGCGGCGTTGAAAAGGGGATGTCGGAGGCCTACAATGAGCAGTTCTTC. V and J are TRBV29-1 and TRBJ2-1, with D perhaps TRBD1 or TRBD2 (5 bases each). CDR1 and CDR2 (germline): SQVTM, ANQGSEA. The CDR3 totals 16 residues.